The present entry profiles one T cell receptor beta chain with its context. The entry originates in a study of blood T cell repertoires in COVID-19. The method was immunoSEQ multiplex PCR; TCRdb's version includes in-frame clones alone and lacks a portion of them. The data hold approximately 400,000 clones, with approximately 90% observed a single time. The CDR3 runs 14 residues. The V and J ends lost 9 bases and 1 base respectively, with 15 bases between them. In germline, CDR1 is LNHDA, CDR2 SQIVND (reference sequence). The V call is TRBV19, the J call TRBJ2-5; a weak D match, TRBD2 (6 bases). Sequenced sample: PBMCs or T cells enriched from blood (not recorded which). This receptor was taken from a woman aged 40-49 years who had been exposed to COVID-19. The CDR3 protein is CASRYRDSQETQYF. The DNA of the CDR3 is TGTGCCAGCCGTTATCGGGACTCCCAAGAGACCCAGTACTTC.